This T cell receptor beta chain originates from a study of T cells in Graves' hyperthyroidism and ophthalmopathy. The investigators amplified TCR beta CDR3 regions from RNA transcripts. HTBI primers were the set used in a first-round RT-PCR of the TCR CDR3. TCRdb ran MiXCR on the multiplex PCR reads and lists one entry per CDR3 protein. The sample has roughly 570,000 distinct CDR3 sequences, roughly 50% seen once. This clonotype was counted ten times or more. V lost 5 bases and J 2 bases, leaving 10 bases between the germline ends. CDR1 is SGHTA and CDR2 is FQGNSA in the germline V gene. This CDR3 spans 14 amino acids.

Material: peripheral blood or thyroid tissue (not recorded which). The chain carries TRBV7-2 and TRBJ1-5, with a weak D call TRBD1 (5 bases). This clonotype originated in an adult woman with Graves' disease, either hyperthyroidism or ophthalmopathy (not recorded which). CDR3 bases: TGTGCCAGCAGCAAACAGGTCGGCAATCAGCCCCAGCATTTT. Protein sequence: CASSKQVGNQPQHF.